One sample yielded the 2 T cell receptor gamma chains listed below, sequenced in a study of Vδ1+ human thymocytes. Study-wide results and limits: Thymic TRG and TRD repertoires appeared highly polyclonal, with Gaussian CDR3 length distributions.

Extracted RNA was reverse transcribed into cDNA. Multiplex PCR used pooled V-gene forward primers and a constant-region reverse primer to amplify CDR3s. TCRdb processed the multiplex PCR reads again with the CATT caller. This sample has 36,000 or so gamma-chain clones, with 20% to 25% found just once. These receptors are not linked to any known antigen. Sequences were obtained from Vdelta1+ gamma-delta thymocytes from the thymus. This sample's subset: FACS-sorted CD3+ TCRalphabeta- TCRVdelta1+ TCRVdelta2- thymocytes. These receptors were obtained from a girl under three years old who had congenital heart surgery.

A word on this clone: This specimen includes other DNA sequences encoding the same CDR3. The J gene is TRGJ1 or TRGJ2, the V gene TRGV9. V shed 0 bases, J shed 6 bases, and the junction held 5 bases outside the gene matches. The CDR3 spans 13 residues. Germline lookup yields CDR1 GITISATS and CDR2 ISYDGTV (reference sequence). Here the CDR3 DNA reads TGTGCCTTGTGGGAGGTGCGTAGTTATAAGAAACTCTTT. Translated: CALWEVRSYKKLF.

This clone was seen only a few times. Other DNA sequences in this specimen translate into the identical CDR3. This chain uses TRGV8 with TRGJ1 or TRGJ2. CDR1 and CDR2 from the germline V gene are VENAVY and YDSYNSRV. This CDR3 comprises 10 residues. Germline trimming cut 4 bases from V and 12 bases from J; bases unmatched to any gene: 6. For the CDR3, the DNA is TGTGCCACCTGGGACCTGAGGAAACTCTTT. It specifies CATWDLRKLF.